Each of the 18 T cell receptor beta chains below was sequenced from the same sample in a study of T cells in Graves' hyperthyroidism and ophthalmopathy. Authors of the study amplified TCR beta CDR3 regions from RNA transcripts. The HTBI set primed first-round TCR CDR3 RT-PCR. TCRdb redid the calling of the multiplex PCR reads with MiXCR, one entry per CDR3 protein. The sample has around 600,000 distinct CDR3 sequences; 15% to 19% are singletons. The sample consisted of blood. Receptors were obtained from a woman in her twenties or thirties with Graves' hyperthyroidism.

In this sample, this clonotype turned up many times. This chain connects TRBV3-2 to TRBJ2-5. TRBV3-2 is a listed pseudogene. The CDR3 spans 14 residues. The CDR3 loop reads CASSQDRSQETQYF. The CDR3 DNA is TGTGCCAGCAGCCAAGACCGGTCTCAAGAGACCCAGTACTTC.

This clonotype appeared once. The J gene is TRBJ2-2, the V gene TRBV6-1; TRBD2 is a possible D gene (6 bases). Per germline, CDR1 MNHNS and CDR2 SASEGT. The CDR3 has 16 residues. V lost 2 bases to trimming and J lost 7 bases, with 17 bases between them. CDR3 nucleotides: TGTGCCAGCAGTGAATTACCGCCTAGCGTGGGCGGGGAGCTGTTTTTT. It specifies CASSELPPSVGGELFF.

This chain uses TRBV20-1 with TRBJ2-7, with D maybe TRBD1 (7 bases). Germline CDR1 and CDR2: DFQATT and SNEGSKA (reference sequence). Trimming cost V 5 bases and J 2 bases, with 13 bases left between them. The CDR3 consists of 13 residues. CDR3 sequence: CSAQGGNTYEQYF. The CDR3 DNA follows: TGCAGTGCTCAGGGGGGTAATACCTACGAGCAGTACTTC.

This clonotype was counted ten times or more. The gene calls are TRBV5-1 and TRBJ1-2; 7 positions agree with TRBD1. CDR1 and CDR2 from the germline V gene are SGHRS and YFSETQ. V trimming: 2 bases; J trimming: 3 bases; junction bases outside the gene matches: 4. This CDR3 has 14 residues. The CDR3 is CASSLQGMDYGYTF. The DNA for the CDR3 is TGCGCCAGCAGCTTACAGGGGATGGACTATGGCTACACCTTC.

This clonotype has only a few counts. CDR3 sequence reads: CASRLQGASYEQYF. The CDR3 DNA reads as TGTGCCAGCAGGCTCCAAGGGGCCTCCTACGAGCAGTACTTC. This chain joins TRBV27 and TRBJ2-7; TRBD1 is a possible D gene (5 bases). V dropped 6 bases and J dropped 0 bases, with 12 bases sitting between them. The germline V gene has CDR1 MNHEY and CDR2 SMNVEV (reference sequence). The length of the CDR3 is 14 residues.

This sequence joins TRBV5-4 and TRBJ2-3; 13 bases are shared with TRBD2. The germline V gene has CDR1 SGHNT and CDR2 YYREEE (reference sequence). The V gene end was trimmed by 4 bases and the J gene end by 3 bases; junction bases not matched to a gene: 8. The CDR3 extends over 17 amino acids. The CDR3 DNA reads TGTGCCAGCAGCGCGAGACTAGCGGGAGGTAGTACAGATACGCAGTATTTT. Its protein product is CASSARLAGGSTDTQYF.

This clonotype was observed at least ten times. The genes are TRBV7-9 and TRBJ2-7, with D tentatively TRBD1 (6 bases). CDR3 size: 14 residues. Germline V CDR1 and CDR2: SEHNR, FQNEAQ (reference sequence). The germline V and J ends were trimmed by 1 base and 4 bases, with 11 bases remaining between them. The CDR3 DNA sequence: TGTGCCAGCAGCTTAGACGGACAGAATTACGAGCAGTACTTC. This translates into CASSLDGQNYEQYF.

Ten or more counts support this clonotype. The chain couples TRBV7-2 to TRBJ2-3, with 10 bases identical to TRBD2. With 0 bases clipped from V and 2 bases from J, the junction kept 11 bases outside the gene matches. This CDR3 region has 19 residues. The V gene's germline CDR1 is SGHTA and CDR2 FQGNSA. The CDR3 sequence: CASSLAKSGLAVPTDTQYF. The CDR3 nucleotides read TGTGCCAGCAGCTTAGCCAAATCTGGACTAGCGGTTCCCACAGATACGCAGTATTTT.

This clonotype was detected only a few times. The CDR3 DNA follows: TGCGCCAGCAGCAGGGGGTTGGAACTAGCGGGAGTTGGGTACCAAGAGACCCAGTACTTC. It is translated as CASSRGLELAGVGYQETQYF. The V and J genes are TRBV5-1 and TRBJ2-5; 11 bases match TRBD2. The V and J ends lost 4 bases and 0 bases, in that order; junction bases with no gene match: 17. CDR3 length: 20 residues. Germline V lookup: CDR1 SGHRS, CDR2 YFSETQ.

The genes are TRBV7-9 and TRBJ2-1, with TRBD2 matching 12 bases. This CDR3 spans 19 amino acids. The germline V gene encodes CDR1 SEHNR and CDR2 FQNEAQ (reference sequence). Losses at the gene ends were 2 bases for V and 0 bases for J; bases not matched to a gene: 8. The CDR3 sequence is CASSLSRTSGGPSYNEQFF. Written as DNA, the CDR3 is TGTGCCAGCAGCTTATCGCGCACTAGCGGGGGGCCCTCCTACAATGAGCAGTTCTTC.

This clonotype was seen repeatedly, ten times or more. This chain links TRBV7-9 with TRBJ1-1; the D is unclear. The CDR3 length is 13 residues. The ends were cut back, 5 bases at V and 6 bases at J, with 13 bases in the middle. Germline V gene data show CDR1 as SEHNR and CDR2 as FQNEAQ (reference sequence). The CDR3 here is CASSHSGSPEAFF. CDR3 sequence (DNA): TGTGCCAGCAGCCATAGCGGCAGTCCTGAAGCTTTCTTT.

CDR3 nucleotide sequence: TGTGCCTGGAGTGTAAAGTGGTCCAGACAGGGGACTTCCTACGAGCAGTACTTC. It codes for CAWSVKWSRQGTSYEQYF. The rearrangement links TRBV30 to TRBJ2-7; 8 nucleotides match TRBD1. V was pared by 0 bases and J by 1 base, with 14 bases of the junction left unmatched. Germline CDR1 reads GTSNPN; CDR2 reads SVGIG (reference sequence). This CDR3 spans 18 amino acids.

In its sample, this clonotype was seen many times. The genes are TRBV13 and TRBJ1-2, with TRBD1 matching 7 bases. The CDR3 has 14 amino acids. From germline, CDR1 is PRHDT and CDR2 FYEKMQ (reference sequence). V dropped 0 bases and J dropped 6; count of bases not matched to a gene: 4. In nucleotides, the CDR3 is TGTGCCAGCAGCTTAGGCAAGGGGGCTAATGGCTACACCTTC. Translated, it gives CASSLGKGANGYTF.

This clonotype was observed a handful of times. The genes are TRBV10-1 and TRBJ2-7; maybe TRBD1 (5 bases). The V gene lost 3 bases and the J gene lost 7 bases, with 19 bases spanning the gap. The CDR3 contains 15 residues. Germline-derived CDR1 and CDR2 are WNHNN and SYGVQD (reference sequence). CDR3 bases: TGCGCCAGCAGTGACCGGACAAGTCCGGCCGGTGAGCAGTACTTC. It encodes CASSDRTSPAGEQYF.

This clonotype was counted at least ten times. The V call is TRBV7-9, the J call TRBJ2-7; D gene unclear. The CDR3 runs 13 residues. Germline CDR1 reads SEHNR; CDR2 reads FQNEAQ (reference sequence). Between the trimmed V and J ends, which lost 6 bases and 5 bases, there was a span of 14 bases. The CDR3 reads CASRNALENEQYF. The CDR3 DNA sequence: TGTGCCAGCAGGAATGCATTAGAGAACGAGCAGTACTTC.

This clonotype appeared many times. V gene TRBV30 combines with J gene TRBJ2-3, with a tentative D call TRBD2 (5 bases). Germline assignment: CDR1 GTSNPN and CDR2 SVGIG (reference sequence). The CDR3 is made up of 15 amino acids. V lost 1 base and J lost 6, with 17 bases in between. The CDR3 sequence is CAWSGMDSRGDTQYF. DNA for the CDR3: TGTGCCTGGAGTGGTATGGACTCCCGAGGGGATACGCAGTATTTT.

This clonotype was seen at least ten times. The CDR3: CASGTSGVPETQYF. CDR3 sequence (DNA): TGTGCCAGCGGGACTAGCGGAGTTCCAGAGACCCAGTACTTC. The chain links TRBV12-3 or TRBV12-4 to TRBJ2-5; 11 nucleotides match TRBD2. The J segment lost 4 bases and the V segment lost 8 bases, leaving 6 bases of the junction unmatched. CDR3 size: 14 residues.

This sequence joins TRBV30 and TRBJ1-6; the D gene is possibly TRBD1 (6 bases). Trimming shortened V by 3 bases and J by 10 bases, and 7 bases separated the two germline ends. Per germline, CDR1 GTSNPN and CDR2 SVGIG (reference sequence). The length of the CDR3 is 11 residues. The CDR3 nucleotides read TGTGCCTGGAGGAGGGGGTCACCCCTCCACTTT. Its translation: CAWRRGSPLHF.